This passage covers 2 T cell receptor beta chains from one sample sequenced in a study of shared clonotypes between healthy human individuals. Profiled with immunoSEQ multiplex PCR; TCRdb holds only in-frame clones, not every one. Of around 1.6 million clones listed, around 98% are singletons. The sample taken for sequencing was naive CD4+ T cells sorted from blood. Subset reported: CD45RA+ positively selected. The receptors here all came from a man under 40 in good health.

This chain joins TRBV29-1 and TRBJ1-1; 7 positions agree with TRBD1. Unmatched junction bases numbered 5, after V lost 7 bases and J lost 3 bases. The germline CDR1 and CDR2 sequences are SQVTM and ANQGSEA. CDR3 length: 12 amino acids. CDR3 protein: CSGHRGYTEAFF. The CDR3 DNA reads as TGCAGCGGGCACAGGGGATACACTGAAGCTTTCTTT.

This rearrangement joins TRBV18 to TRBJ1-2; D not certain. From germline, CDR1 is KGHSH and CDR2 LQKENI. The CDR3 is 15 residues long. V lost 3 bases to trimming and J lost 4 bases, with 15 bases between them. CDR3 nucleotide sequence: TGTGCCAGCTCACCCTCCATCGCCCAACGCTATGGCTACACCTTC. Protein: CASSPSIAQRYGYTF.